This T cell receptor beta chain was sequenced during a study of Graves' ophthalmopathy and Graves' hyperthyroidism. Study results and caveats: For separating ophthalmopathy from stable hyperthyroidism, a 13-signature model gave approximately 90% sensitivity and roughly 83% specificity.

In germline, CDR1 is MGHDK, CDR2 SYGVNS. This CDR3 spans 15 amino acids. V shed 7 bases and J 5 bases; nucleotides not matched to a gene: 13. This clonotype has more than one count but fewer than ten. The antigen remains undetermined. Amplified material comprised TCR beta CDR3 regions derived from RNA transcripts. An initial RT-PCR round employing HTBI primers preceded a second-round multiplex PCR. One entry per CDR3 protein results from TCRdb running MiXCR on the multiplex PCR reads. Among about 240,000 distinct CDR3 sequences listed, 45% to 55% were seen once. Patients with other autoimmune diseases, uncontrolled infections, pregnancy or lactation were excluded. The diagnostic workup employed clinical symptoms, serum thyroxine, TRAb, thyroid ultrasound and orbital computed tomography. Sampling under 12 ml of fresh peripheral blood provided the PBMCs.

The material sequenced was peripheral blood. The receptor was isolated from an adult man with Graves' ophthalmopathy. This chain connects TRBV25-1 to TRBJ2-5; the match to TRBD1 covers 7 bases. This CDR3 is CASTGPTGVGETQYF. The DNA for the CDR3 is TGTGCCAGCACCGGACCTACAGGGGTAGGGGAGACCCAGTACTTC.